The rows below give T cell receptor beta chains drawn from one sample of a study of OX40 agonist ivuxolimab in advanced cancers. Generated by immunoSEQ multiplex PCR, the TCRdb table keeps only in-frame clones and is missing some. Of about 84,000 clones in the sample, about 92% were seen once. Here the sequenced sample was CD4+ or CD8+ T cells sorted from blood, taken in a trial of the OX40 agonist ivuxolimab. These TCRs come from an adult with an advanced solid tumor such as melanoma, head and neck, liver or kidney cancer. Both conserved end residues are part of each CDR3. A D gene is named only where the DNA matches it firmly. Some rows mark clone size as missing; the rest say once, few, many or name a class of expanded clone.

J gene | D gene | V gene | clone size | CDR3 protein | CDR3 DNA
TRBJ1-1 | TRBD1 | TRBV19 | few | CASRDTGQKNTEAFF | TGTGCCAGTAGAGATACGGGACAGAAGAACACTGAAGCTTTCTTT
TRBJ2-7 | TRBD1 | TRBV5-1 | NA | CASSSTTGGGEQYF | TGCGCCAGCAGCTCTACGACAGGGGGCGGCGAGCAGTACTTC
TRBJ2-5 | TRBD1 | TRBV6-1 | NA | CASWDRSYQETQYF | TGTGCCAGTTGGGACAGGTCTTACCAAGAGACCCAGTACTTC
TRBJ2-7 | TRBD2 | TRBV27 | NA | CASKLAGEREQYF | TGTGCCAGCAAACTAGCGGGAGAACGCGAGCAGTACTTC
TRBJ2-7 | NA | TRBV23-1 | NA | CASTAGAHEQYF | TGCGCCAGCACCGCAGGGGCCCACGAGCAGTACTTC
TRBJ2-2 | NA | TRBV5-1 | NA | CASSLVLNTGELFF | TGCGCCAGCAGCTTGGTCCTGAACACCGGGGAGCTGTTTTTT
TRBJ1-1 | TRBD1 | TRBV5-8 | NA | CASTPTGVFEAFF | TGTGCCAGCACCCCTACAGGGGTCTTTGAAGCTTTCTTT
TRBJ1-6 | NA | TRBV6-1 | NA | CASSVGVFNSPLHF | TGTGCCAGCAGCGTGGGGGTCTTCAATTCACCCCTCCACTTT
TRBJ1-1 | TRBD1 | TRBV5-1 | NA | CASSLRDRGTEAFF | TGCGCCAGCAGCTTGCGGGACAGGGGGACTGAAGCTTTCTTT
TRBJ1-1 | TRBD1 | TRBV30 | NA | CAWASRGWDTEAFF | TGTGCCTGGGCCAGCAGGGGGTGGGACACTGAAGCTTTCTTT
TRBJ2-3 | NA | TRBV5-1 | NA | CATSYGDSTDTQYF | TGCGCCACTTCGTATGGCGACAGTACAGATACGCAGTATTTT
TRBJ2-7 | NA | TRBV5-1 | NA | CASSFLGITYEQYF | TGCGCCAGCAGCTTTTTAGGGATAACCTACGAGCAGTACTTC
TRBJ2-5 | NA | TRBV27 | NA | CATKFVGRETQYF | TGTGCCACCAAGTTTGTGGGGAGGGAGACCCAGTACTTC
TRBJ2-5 | TRBD1 | TRBV7-9 | NA | CASSYDRVQGETQYF | TGTGCCAGCAGCTACGACAGGGTGCAAGGGGAGACCCAGTACTTC
TRBJ1-5 | NA | TRBV2 | NA | CASSENTGSGQPQHF | TGTGCCAGCAGTGAAAACACAGGGTCGGGGCAGCCCCAGCATTTT
TRBJ2-7 | NA | TRBV28 | NA | CASSLYLWYRTAIPYEQYF | TGTGCCAGCAGTTTATATTTATGGTATAGGACAGCCATCCCCTACGAGCAGTACTTC
TRBJ1-4 | TRBD1 | TRBV2 | NA | CASSVGQGEKLFF | TGTGCCAGCAGCGTGGGACAGGGGGAAAAACTGTTTTTT
TRBJ1-1 | NA | TRBV19 | NA | CASSITGIAPNTEAFF | TGTGCCAGTAGTATAACAGGGATAGCTCCCAACACTGAAGCTTTCTTT
TRBJ2-7 | NA | TRBV7-9 | NA | CASSLAPEQYF | TGTGCCAGCAGCTTAGCCCCCGAGCAGTACTTC
TRBJ2-2 | NA | TRBV21-1 | NA | CASSNGLAGGPNTGELFF | TGTGCCAGCAGCAACGGACTAGCGGGGGGCCCTAACACCGGGGAGCTGTTTTTT
TRBJ1-3 | NA | TRBV19 | NA | CASRTDGNTIYF | TGTGCCAGTAGAACAGATGGAAACACCATATATTTT
TRBJ2-4 | NA | TRBV28 | NA | CASSLRLAVAKNIQYF | TGTGCCAGCAGTTTACGCCTCGCGGTAGCCAAAAACATTCAGTACTTC